This T cell receptor (beta chain) was identified during a study of spatial heterogeneity in lung cancer. Study-level points and caveats: Tumors with more nonsynonymous mutations had more expanded intratumoral alpha and beta TCRs.

A remark on this clonotype: Its specificity is unknown.

Time point meaning: sample taken at primary tumor resection. MiXCR, run by TCRdb on the 5' RACE reads, gives a single entry per CDR3 protein. This sample has 4,000 to 5,500 distinct CDR3 sequences, with approximately 6.5% found just once. Sequenced here: lung tumor tissue, sampled at surgery. The receptor was derived from a male donor with early-stage non-small cell lung cancer.

CDR3 nucleotides: TGCGCCAGCAGCCAACCCCTTTCTACCGGGGAGCTGTTTTTT. Its translation: CASSQPLSTGELFF. This chain links TRBV4-1 with TRBJ2-2, with D unresolved. This CDR3 comprises 14 residues. Germline V gives CDR1 MGHRA, CDR2 YSYEKL. Trimming took 2 bases from V and 5 from J, leaving 9 bases between them.